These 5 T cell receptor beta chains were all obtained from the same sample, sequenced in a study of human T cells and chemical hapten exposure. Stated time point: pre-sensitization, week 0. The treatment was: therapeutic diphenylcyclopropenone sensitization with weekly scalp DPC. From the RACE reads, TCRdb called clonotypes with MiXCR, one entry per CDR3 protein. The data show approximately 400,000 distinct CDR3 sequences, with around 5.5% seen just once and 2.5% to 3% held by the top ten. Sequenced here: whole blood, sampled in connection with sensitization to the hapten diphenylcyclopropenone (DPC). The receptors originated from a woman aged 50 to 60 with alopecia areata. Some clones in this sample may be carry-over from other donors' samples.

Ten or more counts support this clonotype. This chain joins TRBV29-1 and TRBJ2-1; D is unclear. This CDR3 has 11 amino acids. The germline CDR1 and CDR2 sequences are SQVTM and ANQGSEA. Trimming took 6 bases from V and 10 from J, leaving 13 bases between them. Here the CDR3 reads CSVVTLGEQFF. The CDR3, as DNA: TGCAGCGTCGTAACGCTTGGAGAGCAGTTCTTC.

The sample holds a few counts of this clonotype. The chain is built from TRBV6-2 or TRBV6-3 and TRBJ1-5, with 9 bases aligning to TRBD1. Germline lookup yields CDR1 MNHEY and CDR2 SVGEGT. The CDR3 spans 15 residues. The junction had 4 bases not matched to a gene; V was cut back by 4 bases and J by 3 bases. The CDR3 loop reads CASSSWTGDNQPQHF. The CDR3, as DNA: TGTGCCAGCAGTTCATGGACAGGGGACAATCAGCCCCAGCATTTT.

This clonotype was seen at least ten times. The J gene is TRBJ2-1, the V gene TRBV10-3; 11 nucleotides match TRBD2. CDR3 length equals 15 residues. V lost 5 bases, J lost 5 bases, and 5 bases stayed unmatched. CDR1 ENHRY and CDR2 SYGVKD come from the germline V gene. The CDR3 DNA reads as TGTGCCATCAGTATAGCGGGGGGGCCCCACAATGAGCAGTTCTTC. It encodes CAISIAGGPHNEQFF.

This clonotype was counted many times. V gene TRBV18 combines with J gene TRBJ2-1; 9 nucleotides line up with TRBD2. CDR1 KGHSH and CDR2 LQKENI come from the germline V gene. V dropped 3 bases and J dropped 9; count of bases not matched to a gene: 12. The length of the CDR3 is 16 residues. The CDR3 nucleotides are TGTGCCAGCTCACCCAGTGCCGTAGCGGGAGCCGTTGAGCAGTTCTTC. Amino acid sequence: CASSPSAVAGAVEQFF.

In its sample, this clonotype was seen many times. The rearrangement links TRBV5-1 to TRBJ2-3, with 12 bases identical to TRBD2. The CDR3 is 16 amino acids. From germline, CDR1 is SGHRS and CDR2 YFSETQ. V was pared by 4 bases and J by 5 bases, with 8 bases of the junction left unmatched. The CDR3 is CASSRASGGARDTQYF. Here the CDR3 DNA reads TGCGCCAGCAGCAGGGCTAGCGGGGGGGCTAGAGATACGCAGTATTTT.